The 27 T cell receptor beta chains presented below share a single source sample, sequenced in a study of siplizumab effects on memory and regulatory T cells. Repertoires were generated with immunoSEQ multiplex PCR, while TCRdb's copy carries only in-frame clones and drops some. The sample includes about 120,000 clones, about 94% seen only once; the top ten take roughly 1.5%. The sequencing input was non-Treg CD4+ T cells sorted from blood. These receptor sequences come from a human donor in good health.

The CDR3 nucleotides read TGTGCCAGTAGAAATTACCACCGATGGGGCGACAATCAGCCCCAGCATTTT. Protein product: CASRNYHRWGDNQPQHF. The chain has TRBV19 and TRBJ1-5; tentatively, D is TRBD1 (5 bases). This CDR3 is 17 amino acids long. Germline CDR1 and CDR2: LNHDA and SQIVND (reference sequence). The V end lost 6 bases, the J end lost 3 bases, and 21 bases lay between the germline ends.

Only one count was recorded for this clone. The gene calls are TRBV6-5 and TRBJ1-1; D ambiguous. CDR1 and CDR2 (germline): MNHEY, SVGAGI. Trimming removed 7 bases at V and 1 base at J, with 10 bases between. This CDR3 is built from 13 residues. The chain's CDR3 is CASKILGNTEAFF. The CDR3 DNA is TGTGCCAGCAAGATTTTAGGGAACACTGAAGCTTTCTTT.

The V and J genes are TRBV6-1 and TRBJ2-7; 7 bases map to TRBD1. The CDR3 runs to 12 residues. Germline V gene sequence: CDR1 MNHNS, CDR2 SASEGT. V gave up 8 bases and J gave up 2 bases; unmatched junction bases: 3. DNA for the CDR3: TGTGCCAGCTCGGGACAGCCCTACGAGCAGTACTTC. Translating it yields CASSGQPYEQYF.

The CDR3 DNA follows: TGTGCCAGCAGCCTATTAGATCTAATGGATACGCAGTATTTT. Protein sequence: CASSLLDLMDTQYF. The chain is built from TRBV7-9 and TRBJ2-3, with D unresolved. CDR3 size: 14 residues. V was trimmed by 5 bases and J by 6 bases, leaving 15 bases between them. CDR1 and CDR2 (germline): SEHNR, FQNEAQ (reference sequence).

This chain links TRBV5-1 with TRBJ1-2; D gene unclear. CDR1 is SGHRS and CDR2 is YFSETQ in the germline V gene. The CDR3 extends over 14 amino acids. V lost 4 bases and J lost 2, with 12 bases in between. The CDR3 DNA reads TGCGCCAGCAGCCGCGACCTTTCAAACTATGGCTACACCTTC. As protein: CASSRDLSNYGYTF. Full variable domain (missing parts from reference TRBV5-1 and TRBJ1-2): KAGVTQTPRYLIKTRGQQVTLSCSPISGHRSVSWYQQTPGQGLQFLFEYFSETQRNKGNFPGRFSGRQFSNSRSEMNVSTLELGDSALYLCASSRDLSNYGYTFGSGTRLTVV.

The CDR3 DNA reads TGCGCCAGCGACCGGACACCGGGGGGACGTGGCGAGCAGTACTTC. Its translation: CASDRTPGGRGEQYF. The rearrangement links TRBV10-2 to TRBJ2-7; the match to TRBD2 covers 7 bases. V shed 8 bases, J shed 6 bases, and the junction held 16 bases outside the gene matches. The CDR3 is made up of 15 amino acids. Germline values: CDR1 WSHSY, CDR2 SAAADI.

V usage is TRBV6-4 and J usage is TRBJ2-2; D may be TRBD1 (5 bases). Germline CDR1 is MRHNA and CDR2 is SNTAGT. V was shortened by 8 bases and J by 2 bases, with 12 bases between the two germline ends. The CDR3 is 14 residues long. CDR3 nucleotide sequence: TGTGCCAGCGGGGCAGAGACTAACACCGGGGAGCTGTTTTTT. It encodes CASGAETNTGELFF.

This rearrangement joins TRBV19 to TRBJ1-5; D is perhaps TRBD1 (5 bases). V gave up 2 bases and J gave up 0 bases, with 11 bases separating them. The CDR3 consists of 16 residues. The germline V gene has CDR1 LNHDA and CDR2 SQIVND (reference sequence). The CDR3 reads CASSIWGPNSNQPQHF. The DNA of the CDR3 is TGTGCCAGTAGTATATGGGGACCCAATAGCAATCAGCCCCAGCATTTT.

The chain recombines TRBV19 with TRBJ1-1, with D uncertain. CDR1 is LNHDA, CDR2 SQIVND, per germline (reference sequence). The CDR3 has 14 amino acids. Trimming shortened V by 3 bases and J by 1 base, and 9 bases separated the two germline ends. The DNA for the CDR3 is TGTGCCAGTAGTATTGGGCAGAGGAACACTGAAGCTTTCTTT. This codes for CASSIGQRNTEAFF.

This clone was seen just once. This chain links TRBV27 with TRBJ2-3; 8 bases line up with TRBD1. CDR3 size: 16 residues. Losses at the gene ends were 8 bases for V and 1 base for J; bases not matched to a gene: 11. Germline CDR1 and CDR2: MNHEY and SMNVEV (reference sequence). DNA of the CDR3: TGTGCCAGCTCTAGACAGGGGTGGTGGGGCACAGATACGCAGTATTTT. Its translation is CASSRQGWWGTDTQYF.

As DNA, the CDR3 is TGTGCCAGCAGTAACCCAGGGAGCAAGGCGCAGTATTTT. Its translation is CASSNPGSKAQYF. The chain is built from TRBV28 and TRBJ2-3, with D possibly being TRBD1 or TRBD2 (5 bases each). The CDR3 contains 13 residues. CDR1 is MDHEN, CDR2 SYDVKM, per germline. With 5 bases removed from V and 10 bases from J, the gap between germline ends came to 16 bases.

A remark on this clone: This sample includes further DNA sequences coding for the same CDR3. The V gene is TRBV4-1, the J gene TRBJ2-7, with a tentative D call TRBD2 (6 bases). V was cut by 1 base and J by 1 base, with 8 bases left in between. The CDR3 contains 14 residues. Germline CDR1 MGHRA, CDR2 YSYEKL. The CDR3 DNA reads TGCGCCAGCAGCCAAGTAGGAGGGTCCTACGAGCAGTACTTC. Translation: CASSQVGGSYEQYF.

The V and J genes are TRBV7-7 and TRBJ2-5; D possibly matches TRBD1 or TRBD2 (7 bases each). The CDR3 runs to 14 residues. CDR1 and CDR2 (germline): SSHAT, FNYEAQ (reference sequence). V dropped 5 bases and J dropped 5 bases, with 15 bases sitting between them. The CDR3 sequence: CASSPGGGPETQYF. CDR3 coding DNA: TGTGCCAGCAGCCCAGGGGGAGGGCCGGAGACCCAGTACTTC.

This chain connects TRBV6-5 to TRBJ2-1; the match to TRBD1 covers 8 bases. Germline V CDR1 and CDR2: MNHEY, SVGAGI. The CDR3 has 14 amino acids. The trim removed 6 bases at V and 5 bases at J, leaving 6 bases unmatched. The CDR3 DNA follows: TGTGCCAGCAGCATTCAGACAGGGGACAATGAGCAGTTCTTC. Translating it yields CASSIQTGDNEQFF.

The chain carries TRBV12-5 and TRBJ1-1, with D unclear. The CDR3 is 14 residues long. The germline CDR1 and CDR2 sequences are LGHNT and FRNRAP. V shed 0 bases and J shed 5 bases, with 10 bases lying between them. CDR3 in DNA: TGTGCTAGTGGTTTGGTAATTAGGGAAACTGAAGCTTTCTTT. This codes for CASGLVIRETEAFF.

The rearrangement joins TRBV4-1 to TRBJ2-1; unclear D gene. V was cut by 2 bases and J by 9 bases, with 14 bases left in between. CDR3 length: 14 residues. Germline CDR1 is MGHRA and CDR2 is YSYEKL. The CDR3 DNA sequence: TGCGCCAGCAGCCAACCTCAAACATGGGGTGAGCAGTTCTTC. Its translation: CASSQPQTWGEQFF.

The V and J genes are TRBV21-1 and TRBJ2-3; no check of the table's D call, TRBD1, against the DNA was made. TRBV21-1 is given as a pseudogene. The CDR3 is 16 residues long. In DNA form, the CDR3 reads TGTGCCAGCAGCGAAGGACCGGGACAGGCCGAGGATACGCAGTATTTT. This translates into CASSEGPGQAEDTQYF.

The chain has TRBV5-1 and TRBJ2-1, with 13 bases matching TRBD2. Losses at the gene ends were 3 bases for V and 6 bases for J; bases not matched to a gene: 3. The CDR3 has 15 amino acids. Germline CDR1 is SGHRS and CDR2 is YFSETQ. CDR3 nucleotides: TGCGCCAGCAGCTCGGGACTAGCGGGGCCCAATGAGCAGTTCTTC. It yields the protein CASSSGLAGPNEQFF.

This clone was seen once. The gene calls are TRBV9 and TRBJ2-2, with D perhaps TRBD2 (6 bases). Germline values: CDR1 SGDLS, CDR2 YYNGEE. The V and J ends lost 0 bases and 6 bases respectively, with 9 bases between them. This CDR3 is built from 14 residues. The CDR3 nucleotides read TGTGCCAGCAGCGTAGCTAGCGCGGCCGGGGAGCTGTTTTTT. It is translated as CASSVASAAGELFF.

V gene TRBV2 combines with J gene TRBJ2-7; no firm D call. Trimming took 3 bases from V and 7 from J, leaving 7 bases between them. This CDR3 has 11 residues. CDR1 is SNHLY, CDR2 FYNNEI, per germline. CDR3 amino acids: CASSEWGEQYF. The CDR3 DNA follows: TGTGCCAGCAGTGAGTGGGGAGAGCAGTACTTC. The full variable domain, in which reference TRBV2 and TRBJ2-7 provide the parts outside the CDR3, is EPEVTQTPSHQVTQMGQEVILRCVPISNHLYFYWYRQILGQKVEFLVSFYNNEISEKSEIFDDQFSVERPDGSNFTLKIRSTKLEDSAMYFCASSEWGEQYFGPGTRLTVT.

The rearrangement links TRBV5-1 to TRBJ2-5; 10 bases fit TRBD1. The CDR3 contains 17 residues. The germline V gene encodes CDR1 SGHRS and CDR2 YFSETQ. The trim removed 4 bases at V and 4 bases at J, leaving 13 bases unmatched. In nucleotides, the CDR3 is TGCGCCAGCAGCCTGGGACAGGGGACCTCTGAAGGAGAGACCCAGTACTTC. As protein: CASSLGQGTSEGETQYF.

The chain combines TRBV5-1 with TRBJ1-4; TRBD1 is a possible D gene (5 bases). CDR1 is SGHRS and CDR2 is YFSETQ in the germline V gene. The V end was cut by 8 bases, the J end by 8 bases, with 22 bases between. The CDR3 consists of 15 residues. The CDR3 loop is CASEPGTLRTEKLFF. In DNA form, the CDR3 reads TGCGCCAGTGAACCCGGGACTCTACGCACCGAAAAACTGTTTTTT.

The chain uses TRBV5-5 and TRBJ2-7; D is unresolved. V shed 5 bases and J shed 1 base, with 10 bases lying between them. CDR3 length: 13 amino acids. Germline V lookup: CDR1 SGHKS, CDR2 YYEKEE (reference sequence). CDR3: CASSLTRSYEQYF. CDR3 coding DNA: TGTGCCAGCAGTCTGACACGTTCCTACGAGCAGTACTTC.

This clone was seen a single time. This chain joins TRBV18 and TRBJ2-2; 10 positions agree with TRBD1. Germline CDR1 reads KGHSH; CDR2 reads LQKENI. Trimming removed 2 bases from V and 0 bases from J; junction bases left unmatched: 3. The CDR3 is 17 amino acids. The DNA for the CDR3 is TGTGCCAGCTCACCAACGGGACAGGGGTCGAACACCGGGGAGCTGTTTTTT. Amino acids: CASSPTGQGSNTGELFF.

The chain recombines TRBV5-4 with TRBJ1-2; D is perhaps TRBD1 (6 bases). Germline V lookup: CDR1 SGHNT, CDR2 YYREEE (reference sequence). This CDR3 has 16 amino acids. The V gene lost 2 bases and the J gene lost 5 bases, with 19 bases spanning the gap. Here the CDR3 DNA reads TGTGCCAGCAGCTTTGGTCAGGGGCCTCCATATTATGGCTACACCTTC. This encodes CASSFGQGPPYYGYTF.

The chain combines TRBV6-1 with TRBJ1-3, with D maybe TRBD1 (5 bases). Germline-derived CDR1 and CDR2 are MNHNS and SASEGT. Between the trimmed V and J ends, which lost 7 bases and 4 bases, there was a span of 17 bases. The CDR3 length is 15 residues. The CDR3 region has the DNA TGTGCCAGCATGAGAGCGCAAGGGGCCGGAAACACCATATATTTT. Amino acids: CASMRAQGAGNTIYF.

The chain links TRBV9 to TRBJ1-2, with TRBD1 matching over 8 bases. The germline CDR1 and CDR2 sequences are SGDLS and YYNGEE. The CDR3 is 14 amino acids. Trimming cost V 4 bases and J 2 bases; bases outside gene matches: 4. The CDR3 DNA follows: TGTGCCAGCAGCATGACAGGGGTGAACTATGGCTACACCTTC. Translating it yields CASSMTGVNYGYTF.